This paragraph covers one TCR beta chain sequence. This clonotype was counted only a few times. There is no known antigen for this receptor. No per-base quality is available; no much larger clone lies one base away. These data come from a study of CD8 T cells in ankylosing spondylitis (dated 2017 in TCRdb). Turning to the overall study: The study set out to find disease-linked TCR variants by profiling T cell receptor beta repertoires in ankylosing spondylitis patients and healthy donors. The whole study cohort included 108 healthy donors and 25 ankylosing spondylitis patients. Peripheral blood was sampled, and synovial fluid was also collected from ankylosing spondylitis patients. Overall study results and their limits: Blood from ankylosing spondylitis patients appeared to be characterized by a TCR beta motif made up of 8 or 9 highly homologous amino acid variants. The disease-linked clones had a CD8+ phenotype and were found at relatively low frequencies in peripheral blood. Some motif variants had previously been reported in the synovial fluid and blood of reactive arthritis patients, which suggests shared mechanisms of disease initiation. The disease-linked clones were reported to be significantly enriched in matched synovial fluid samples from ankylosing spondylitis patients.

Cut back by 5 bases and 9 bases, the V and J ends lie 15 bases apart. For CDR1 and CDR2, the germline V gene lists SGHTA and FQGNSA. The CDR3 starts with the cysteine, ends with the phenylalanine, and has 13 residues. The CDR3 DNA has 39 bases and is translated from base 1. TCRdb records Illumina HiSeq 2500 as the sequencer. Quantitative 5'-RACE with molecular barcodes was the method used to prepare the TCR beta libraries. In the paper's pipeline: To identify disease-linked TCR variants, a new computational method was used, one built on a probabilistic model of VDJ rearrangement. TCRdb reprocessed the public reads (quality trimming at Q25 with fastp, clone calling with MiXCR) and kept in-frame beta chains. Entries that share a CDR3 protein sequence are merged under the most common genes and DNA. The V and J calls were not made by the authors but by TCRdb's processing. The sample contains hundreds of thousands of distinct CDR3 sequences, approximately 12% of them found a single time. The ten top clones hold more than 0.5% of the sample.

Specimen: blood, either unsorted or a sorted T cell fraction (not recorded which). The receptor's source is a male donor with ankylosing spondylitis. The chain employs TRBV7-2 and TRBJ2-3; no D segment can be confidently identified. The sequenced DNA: TGTGCCAGCAGCCCTCGGACGGCCCGGACGCAGTATTTT. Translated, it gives CASSPRTARTQYF.